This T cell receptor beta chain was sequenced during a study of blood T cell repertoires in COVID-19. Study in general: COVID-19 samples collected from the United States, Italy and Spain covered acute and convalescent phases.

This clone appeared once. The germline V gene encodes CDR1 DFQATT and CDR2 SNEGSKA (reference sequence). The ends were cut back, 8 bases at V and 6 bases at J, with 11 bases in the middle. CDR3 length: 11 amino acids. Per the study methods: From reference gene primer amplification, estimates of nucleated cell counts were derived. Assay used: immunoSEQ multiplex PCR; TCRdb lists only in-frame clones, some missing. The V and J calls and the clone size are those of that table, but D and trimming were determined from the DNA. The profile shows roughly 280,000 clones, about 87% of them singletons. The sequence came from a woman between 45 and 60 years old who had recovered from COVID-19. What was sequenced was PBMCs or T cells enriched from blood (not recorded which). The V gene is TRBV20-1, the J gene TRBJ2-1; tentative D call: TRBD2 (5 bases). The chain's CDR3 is CSSGSSNEQFF. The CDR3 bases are TGCAGTTCGGGGAGTTCCAATGAGCAGTTCTTC.